A selection of T cell receptor beta chains follows, all from one sample in a study of blood T cell repertoires in COVID-19. Sequencing was performed with immunoSEQ multiplex PCR; in TCRdb, only in-frame clones are kept and a portion is missing. The profile shows about 78,000 clones, about 90% of them singletons. Material for sequencing was peripheral blood. Receptor source: a woman between 50 and 59 years old in a cohort sampled during active COVID-19. The CDR3 runs from the conserved cysteine through the conserved F or W. D genes are given only for firm matches. For some rows the clone size is stated as once, few or many, or as a class when expanded; others skip it.

TRBV23-1	NA	TRBD2	TRBJ2-7	CASSHTEASGSYEQYF	TGCGCCAGCAGTCATACGGAGGCTAGCGGGAGTTACGAGCAGTACTTC
TRBV5-4	NA	NA	TRBJ1-4	CASSSQAGSEKLFF	TGTGCCAGCAGCTCCCAAGCGGGTAGTGAAAAACTGTTTTTT
TRBV18	NA	TRBD2	TRBJ2-5	CASSTSGDQETQYF	TGTGCCAGCTCGACTAGCGGAGATCAAGAGACCCAGTACTTC
TRBV11-2	NA	NA	TRBJ2-5	CASSSTRGVETQYF	TGTGCCAGCAGCTCAACCAGGGGGGTGGAGACCCAGTACTTC
TRBV5-1	NA	NA	TRBJ2-1	CASSAGFYNEQFF	TGCGCCAGCAGCGCGGGCTTTTACAATGAGCAGTTCTTC
TRBV5-4	NA	TRBD1	TRBJ2-2	CASSSQLQGAAGELFF	TGTGCCAGCAGCTCGCAATTACAGGGGGCGGCCGGGGAGCTGTTTTTT
TRBV5-5	NA	TRBD2	TRBJ2-1	CASSLESGVGNEQFF	TGTGCCAGCAGCTTGGAAAGCGGGGTCGGGAATGAGCAGTTCTTC
TRBV7-3	NA	NA	TRBJ1-6	CASSLRPGNSPLHF	TGTGCCAGCAGCTTAAGGCCGGGGAATTCACCCCTCCACTTT
TRBV28	once	TRBD1	TRBJ1-2	CASSWGQGPRGYTF	TGTGCCAGCAGTTGGGGACAGGGGCCGCGAGGCTACACCTTC
TRBV28	NA	TRBD1	TRBJ1-1	CASSLPRQGLNTEAFF	TGTGCCAGCAGTTTACCGAGACAGGGGCTTAACACTGAAGCTTTCTTT
TRBV7-2	NA	NA	TRBJ2-1	CASSLAIGLNLGEQFF	TGTGCCAGCAGCTTAGCAATCGGACTCAACCTTGGGGAGCAGTTCTTC
TRBV10-3	NA	NA	TRBJ1-2	CAIARGEPYGYTF	TGTGCCATCGCAAGGGGTGAACCCTATGGCTACACCTTC
TRBV21-1	NA	NA	TRBJ1-2	CASTGKGTGGPFYGYTF	TGTGCCAGCACCGGAAAGGGGACAGGGGGCCCCTTCTATGGCTACACCTTC
TRBV20-1	NA	TRBD2	TRBJ2-2	CSASEAGGGSGELFF	TGCAGTGCTAGTGAAGCGGGAGGCGGGAGCGGGGAGCTGTTTTTT
TRBV5-1	NA	NA	TRBJ2-3	CASSLELGDTQYF	TGCGCCAGCAGCTTGGAACTAGGGGATACGCAGTATTTT
TRBV7-3	NA	TRBD2	TRBJ2-7	CASSLSGSLAYEQYF	TGTGCCAGCAGCCTTAGCGGGAGCCTGGCCTACGAGCAGTACTTC
TRBV7-9	NA	NA	TRBJ2-7	CASSGGMTPYEQYF	TGTGCCAGCTCCGGAGGAATGACGCCCTACGAGCAGTACTTC
TRBV12-3/TRBV12-4	NA	NA	TRBJ2-1	CASSSPLSAKFF	TGTGCCAGCAGTTCCCCCCTATCCGCTAAGTTCTTC
TRBV2	NA	TRBD1	TRBJ1-4	CASIRKTGDLVATNEKLFF	TGTGCCAGCATTAGGAAGACAGGGGACCTAGTTGCAACTAATGAAAAACTGTTTTTT
TRBV19	NA	NA	TRBJ1-4	CASSPFLQQGVDEKLFF	TGTGCCAGTAGTCCTTTCTTACAACAGGGCGTGGATGAAAAACTGTTTTTT
TRBV6-4	NA	TRBD1	TRBJ2-1	CASSDSGQAVGSYNEQFF	TGTGCCAGCAGTGATTCAGGACAGGCCGTTGGTTCCTACAATGAGCAGTTCTTC
TRBV28	NA	TRBD2	TRBJ2-3	CASSLGGSGRSDTQYF	TGTGCCAGCAGTTTGGGAGGTAGCGGGAGATCAGATACGCAGTATTTT
TRBV25-1	NA	NA	TRBJ2-3	CASSEAPGQLHRTDTQYF	TGTGCCAGCAGTGAAGCCCCCGGACAGCTACACCGCACAGATACGCAGTATTTT
TRBV29-1	NA	NA	TRBJ1-3	CSVIRGGNTIYF	TGCAGCGTTATAAGAGGGGGAAACACCATATATTTT
TRBV18	NA	NA	TRBJ1-6	CASSPRAGIFNSPLHF	TGTGCCAGCTCACCACGGGCCGGGATATTTAATTCACCCCTCCACTTT
TRBV6-5	NA	NA	TRBJ1-1	CASSLPGVAFF	TGTGCCAGCAGTCTTCCAGGGGTAGCTTTCTTT
TRBV14	NA	NA	TRBJ1-5	CASSQYSNQPQHF	TGTGCCAGCAGCCAATATAGCAATCAGCCCCAGCATTTT
TRBV2	NA	TRBD1	TRBJ1-1	CASSDTGADTEAFF	TGTGCCAGCAGTGATACAGGGGCGGACACTGAAGCTTTCTTT
TRBV7-8	NA	NA	TRBJ1-1	CASSRVSVSAEAFF	TGTGCCAGCAGCCGGGTTTCGGTATCCGCTGAAGCTTTCTTT
TRBV11-3	NA	TRBD2	TRBJ2-3	CASSLSLAGAYDTQYF	TGTGCCAGCAGCCTCTCACTAGCGGGAGCCTACGATACGCAGTATTTT
TRBV27	NA	NA	TRBJ2-3	CASSSRISTDTQYF	TGTGCCAGCAGTTCCAGGATTAGCACAGATACGCAGTATTTT
TRBV2	NA	NA	TRBJ1-1	CASLTERMNTEAFF	TGTGCCAGCCTGACAGAGAGAATGAACACTGAAGCTTTCTTT
TRBV5-6	NA	NA	TRBJ2-7	CASSPAGVGVYEQYF	TGTGCCAGCAGCCCGGCAGGGGTTGGGGTCTACGAGCAGTACTTC
TRBV19	NA	NA	TRBJ2-7	CASSKRAVSYEQYF	TGTGCCAGTAGTAAGCGGGCCGTCTCCTACGAGCAGTACTTC
TRBV28	NA	NA	TRBJ1-2	CASNRPTYYGYTF	TGTGCCAGCAATCGTCCTACTTACTATGGCTACACCTTC
TRBV10-1	NA	TRBD1	TRBJ2-3	CASSDRGTDTQYF	TGCGCCAGCAGCGACAGGGGGACAGATACGCAGTATTTT
TRBV19	NA	TRBD1	TRBJ1-2	CASSIWDRTNYGYTF	TGTGCCAGTAGTATTTGGGACAGGACAAACTATGGCTACACCTTC
TRBV12-3/TRBV12-4	NA	NA	TRBJ2-2	CASSSGMELFF	TGTGCCAGCAGTTCAGGGATGGAGCTGTTTTTT
TRBV28	NA	NA	TRBJ2-1	CASSLGKGVRQFF	TGTGCCAGCAGTTTAGGGAAGGGGGTGAGGCAGTTCTTC
TRBV18	NA	NA	TRBJ1-2	CASSRTDNYGYTF	TGTGCCAGCTCACGGACTGATAACTATGGCTACACCTTC
TRBV10-3	NA	TRBD1	TRBJ1-2	CAISDRDRGYGYTF	TGTGCCATCAGTGACCGGGACAGGGGATATGGCTACACCTTC
TRBV6-6	NA	TRBD2	TRBJ2-7	CASGPGLAVYEQYF	TGTGCCAGCGGACCGGGACTAGCGGTATACGAGCAGTACTTC
TRBV28	NA	TRBD2	TRBJ2-1	CASSPPASGRNEQFF	TGTGCCAGCAGCCCCCCGGCTAGCGGGAGGAATGAGCAGTTCTTC
TRBV7-2	NA	TRBD2	TRBJ2-7	CASSLALAGTYEQYF	TGTGCCAGCAGCTTAGCTCTAGCGGGAACCTACGAGCAGTACTTC
TRBV27	NA	TRBD1	TRBJ1-2	CASSSGQGGNGYTF	TGTGCCAGCAGTTCTGGGCAGGGGGGCAATGGCTACACCTTC
TRBV27	NA	TRBD2	TRBJ2-4	CASSSGGRAKNIQYF	TGTGCCAGCAGTTCGGGCGGGAGGGCCAAAAACATTCAGTACTTC
TRBV5-4	NA	NA	TRBJ2-7	CASSLGTVYEQYF	TGTGCCAGCAGCTTAGGAACAGTCTACGAGCAGTACTTC
TRBV19	NA	NA	TRBJ1-4	CATNYKRGEKLFF	TGTGCCACCAATTATAAGAGGGGGGAAAAACTGTTTTTT
TRBV30	NA	TRBD2	TRBJ2-1	CAWSPGTSEKNEQFF	TGTGCCTGGAGTCCCGGGACTAGCGAAAAGAATGAGCAGTTCTTC
TRBV27	NA	NA	TRBJ1-4	CASRQGLPNEKLFF	TGTGCCAGCAGGCAGGGGCTCCCAAATGAAAAACTGTTTTTT
TRBV7-8	NA	TRBD1	TRBJ1-2	CASSSMGQDYGYTF	TGTGCCAGCAGCTCCATGGGACAGGACTATGGCTACACCTTC
TRBV18	NA	NA	TRBJ1-5	CASSPAGLTGGNQPQHF	TGTGCCAGCTCACCCGCGGGGTTAACTGGAGGGAATCAGCCCCAGCATTTT
TRBV18	NA	TRBD1	TRBJ1-4	CASSPSGTGVEKLFF	TGTGCCAGCTCCCCTTCCGGGACAGGAGTCGAAAAACTGTTTTTT
TRBV7-9	NA	TRBD1	TRBJ1-1	CASRPTGANTEAFF	TGTGCCAGCAGACCAACAGGGGCGAACACTGAAGCTTTCTTT
TRBV14	NA	TRBD1	TRBJ2-3	CASSQVQGADTQYF	TGTGCCAGCAGCCAAGTTCAGGGGGCTGATACGCAGTATTTT
TRBV27	NA	NA	TRBJ1-1	CASSPLQVNSEAFF	TGTGCCAGCAGTCCTCTACAGGTTAACTCTGAAGCTTTCTTT
TRBV4-1	NA	NA	TRBJ2-7	CASSQGAEGYEQYF	TGCGCCAGCAGCCAAGGAGCGGAGGGCTACGAGCAGTACTTC
TRBV3-1/TRBV3-2	NA	NA	TRBJ2-4	CASSPRGGNIQYF	TGTGCCAGCAGCCCTCGAGGAGGGAACATTCAGTACTTC